What follows describes a single TCR beta chain. Its antigen is unidentified. The sample originates from a study of cytomegalovirus exposure and HLA in healthy donors. Study summary: In an earlier analysis, around 120 million unique TCR beta sequences were found from 200 million or so T cells.

General study findings and limits: Previously analyzed data showed that most TCR beta V segments were productive at a frequency of about 87% or about 30%. Clonal expansion, a later analysis showed, was greater in HLA-associated TCR beta chains than in equally common others. Later on, a genetic analysis was performed. It linked a missense variant in DCLRE1C with V- and J-gene trimming of TCR beta.

Germline loops: CDR1 GTSNPN, CDR2 SVGIG (reference sequence). Between the trimmed V and J ends, which lost 4 bases and 3 bases, there was a span of 7 bases. This CDR3 comprises 11 residues. The PCR had 60 Vbeta and 13 Jbeta primers. The protocol was immunoSEQ multiplex PCR, while the TCRdb copy is restricted to in-frame clones and leaves out a portion. Counted here are about 150,000 clones, more than 75% occurring once; the ten biggest clones make up 6% to 8.5%. The sequenced sample consisted of PBMCs. The chain combines TRBV30 with TRBJ2-7; D unclear. The source of this sequence is a man aged 25 to 40 in good health and CMV-seropositive. The CDR3 sequence: CAWKFNYEQYF. CDR3 bases: TGTGCCTGGAAATTCAACTACGAGCAGTACTTC.